What follows describes a single TCR beta chain. This clone's antigen is unknown. At one of its ends the junction is not consistent with the germline gene, which may arise from a read error. The source of the sample is a study of blood T cells in healthy people across ages (dated by TCRdb to between 2014 and 2016). At the level of the whole study: In model experiments, template switching captured roughly one uniquely barcoded TCR beta cDNA molecule for every two T cells. The study measured age-related changes in TCR beta repertoire diversity using deep sequencing normalized with unique cDNA molecular identifiers. Donors were grouped into four age groups: young (average about 15 years), middle-aged (roughly 40), aged (approximately 67) and long-lived (approximately 81). To avoid experimental bias, donors of different ages were distributed randomly across sequencing lanes. Two additional independent replicas of 1 million unique cDNA reads from the same blood draw were analyzed for two donors (one aged 18 to 29 and one aged 80 or older). What the research found in general, with its limitations: Conclusive comparison of naive and antigen-experienced compartments was prevented by the profiling of bulk unsorted PBMCs. The percentage of naive T cells measured by flow cytometry correlated strongly with observed TCR beta diversity. Because the CMV infection status of the donors was unknown, age-related changes in expanded clonotypes may potentially have been confounded. The long-lived group showed more naive CD4+ T cells, fewer expanded clones and increased TCR diversity than the aged group, suggesting age selection. Estimates of total diversity based on one million sequenced T cells were considered lower bounds and underestimates. Observed TCR beta diversity per million T cells fell roughly linearly with age, and a significant reduction was already apparent by age around 40.

The donors were 40 or so Caucasian individuals from Russia, aged 6 to 90 years, who were systemically healthy. Ten milliliters of peripheral blood were drawn from each donor into EDTA-treated Vacutainer tubes. Ficoll-Paque density-gradient centrifugation was used to isolate PBMCs, with at least 7 million obtained per sample. Total RNA was extracted from PBMCs with Trizol reagent, with at least 6 micrograms obtained per sample. Naive CD45RAhigh/CD27high T cell percentages were measured by flow cytometry on a PBMC aliquot from every donor. Sequences MNHNY (CDR1) and SVGAGI (CDR2) are obtained from the germline V gene (reference sequence). The CDR3 starts with the cysteine, ends with the phenylalanine, and has 14 residues. Solely the CDR3 DNA is kept, with 42 bases framed from the first base. Library construction relied on 5' RACE. Sequenced on an Illumina HiSeq 2500. A second PCR of roughly 7 to 12 cycles was performed with a sample-barcoded 5' primer and a J-beta primer mix. A unique molecular identifier was introduced onto each TCR beta cDNA molecule by a template-switch 5' adaptor carrying 12 random nucleotides. Each sample yielded at least 2.5 million CDR3-containing paired-end reads. The Mint cDNA synthesis kit, primed by a TRBC-specific oligonucleotide, was used to synthesize first-strand cDNA from all RNA. All cDNA was treated with uracil-DNA glycosylase and then went through a first 18-cycle PCR with the universal primers M1SS and BC2_uni_R. Processing in the source paper ran as follows. For normalization, 1 million high-quality reads, each with a distinct molecular identifier, were randomly selected from each sample. Reads sharing molecular identifiers were discarded rather than binned into consensus sequences. MiTCR, set to a Q25 quality threshold and the strictest error-elimination algorithm, was used for CDR3 identification, clonotype clustering and error correction. A nonparametric unseen species model with Euler transformation was used to estimate a lower bound on total TCR beta diversity. TCRdb took the public reads, trimmed them with fastp at Q25, ran MiXCR for clone calling and kept in-frame beta chains. Rows with one shared CDR3 protein collapse into an entry with the most common genes and DNA. The V and J calls and clone size come from TCRdb's table, not from the authors' own analysis. The sample table records about 1.4 million distinct CDR3 sequences; 45% to 70% of these occur just once. 5% to 7% of the sample rests with the top ten.

The receptor's source is a man younger than 35 in good health. The chain was built from TRBV6-6 and TRBJ2-7, with the D gene call left open. Sequenced: blood. The DNA sequence is given as TGTGCCAGCAGTGACTCGTCACCTTCCTACGAGCAGTACTTC. This yields the protein CASSDSSPSYEQYF.